These 18 T cell receptor beta chains were sequenced from one sample in a study of blood T cell repertoires in COVID-19. The method was immunoSEQ multiplex PCR; TCRdb's version includes in-frame clones alone and lacks a portion of them. Among roughly 160,000 clones, approximately 90% were seen once, and the ten largest hold around 2.1%. Material for sequencing was peripheral blood. The receptors were gathered from a man aged 45 to 65 who had recovered from COVID-19.

The rearrangement links TRBV10-3 to TRBJ1-2; D call uncertain. This CDR3 contains 16 residues. V was cut by 6 bases and J by 2 bases, with 19 bases left in between. Germline V gene sequence: CDR1 ENHRY, CDR2 SYGVKD. The CDR3 spells CAIRASAGALNYGYTF. CDR3 DNA sequence: TGTGCCATCAGGGCGTCCGCCGGCGCACTAAACTATGGCTACACCTTC.

This sequence joins TRBV14 and TRBJ2-1; 13 nucleotides line up with TRBD2. This CDR3 region has 19 residues. Germline assignment: CDR1 SGHDN and CDR2 FVKESK. V shed 0 bases, J shed 10 bases, and the junction held 15 bases outside the gene matches. The CDR3 nucleotides are TGTGCCAGCAGCCAAGAGAGCCTCGGACTAGCGGGAGTTCTTGGGGAGCAGTTCTTC. Amino acids: CASSQESLGLAGVLGEQFF.

This chain's CDR3 is CASTPGGAGEKLFF. As DNA, the CDR3 is TGTGCCAGCACCCCCGGGGGGGCGGGTGAAAAACTGTTTTTT. This chain joins TRBV7-9 and TRBJ1-4; D is perhaps TRBD1 (6 bases). V was cut by 7 bases and J by 7 bases, with 16 bases left in between. The CDR3 is 14 amino acids. Germline V gene sequence: CDR1 SEHNR, CDR2 FQNEAQ (reference sequence).

This chain joins TRBV29-1 and TRBJ1-1; no clear D gene. Trimming cost V 3 bases and J 4 bases, with 6 bases left between them. This CDR3 spans 11 amino acids. CDR1 SQVTM and CDR2 ANQGSEA come from the germline V gene. In DNA form, the CDR3 reads TGCAGCGTTGACCGGGGCACTGAAGCTTTCTTT. This encodes CSVDRGTEAFF.

A single count supports this clone. This chain links TRBV5-6 with TRBJ2-3; 8 bases are a match to TRBD2. After removal of 0 bases from V and 4 bases from J, the junction contained 7 bases not matched to a gene. CDR1 and CDR2 from the germline V gene are SGHDT and YYEEEE. The CDR3 length is 16 residues. The DNA of the CDR3 is TGTGCCAGCAGCTTGGAAGATAGCGGGGAGGCAGATACGCAGTATTTT. Protein sequence: CASSLEDSGEADTQYF.

In this sample, this clone turned up many times. The genes are TRBV4-3 and TRBJ1-2; D is uncertain. Germline loops: CDR1 LGHNA, CDR2 YSLEER. V lost 0 bases and J lost 7, with 12 bases in between. CDR3 length: 14 amino acids. The CDR3 reads CASSQDGLYGGYTF. CDR3 coding DNA: TGCGCCAGCAGCCAAGATGGACTGTATGGTGGCTACACCTTC.

This clone was recorded a few times. This chain uses TRBV6-2 or TRBV6-3 with TRBJ1-1; no clear D. CDR1 is MNHEY, CDR2 SVGEGT, per germline. The CDR3 is made up of 14 amino acids. The V end lost 5 bases, the J end lost 1 base, and 11 bases lay between the germline ends. As DNA, the CDR3 is TGTGCCAGCAGTCCCGGACGGGGGAACACTGAAGCTTTCTTT. Translation gives CASSPGRGNTEAFF.

V gene TRBV5-4 combines with J gene TRBJ2-3; 10 bases are a match to TRBD2. Looked up from germline, CDR1 is SGHNT and CDR2 is YYREEE (reference sequence). This CDR3 has 18 amino acids. V was clipped by 3 bases and J by 2 bases; unmatched bases: 12. The CDR3 protein is CASSSPGVAGGPTDTQYF. The CDR3 bases are TGTGCCAGCAGCTCTCCGGGGGTAGCGGGGGGCCCCACAGATACGCAGTATTTT.

The CDR3 region is CASSLTRASYNEQFF. CDR3 coding DNA: TGTGCCAGCAGCCTGACTAGGGCCTCCTACAATGAGCAGTTCTTC. The rearrangement joins TRBV6-2 or TRBV6-3 to TRBJ2-1, with D possibly TRBD2 on 6 matching bases. The CDR3 length is 15 residues. Trimming took off 6 bases at V and 0 bases at J, with 12 bases between the two ends. The germline gives CDR1 MNHEY, CDR2 SVGEGT.

The chain recombines TRBV7-9 with TRBJ2-2; D is perhaps TRBD1 (6 bases). The CDR3 runs to 17 residues. V lost 2 bases, J lost 3 bases, and 16 bases lay in between. The V gene's germline CDR1 is SEHNR and CDR2 FQNEAQ (reference sequence). The CDR3 nucleotides are TGTGCCAGCAGCTTACTTGGGCAGGGGTCGCACACCGGGGAGCTGTTTTTT. Translation gives CASSLLGQGSHTGELFF.

J is TRBJ2-1 and V is TRBV9, with 10 bases aligning to TRBD2. CDR3 length equals 16 residues. V was pared by 4 bases and J by 2 bases, with 6 bases of the junction left unmatched. Germline-derived CDR1 and CDR2 are SGDLS and YYNGEE. CDR3 sequence: CASSPLAGGAYNEQFF. The CDR3 coding sequence is TGTGCCAGCAGCCCCTTAGCGGGGGGCGCCTACAATGAGCAGTTCTTC.

As for this clone: In the same sample, other DNA sequences code for this CDR3. The chain is built from TRBV19 and TRBJ1-6; 8 bases match TRBD1. V shed 5 bases, J shed 8 bases, and the junction held 2 bases outside the gene matches. This CDR3 is 13 amino acids long. Germline values: CDR1 LNHDA, CDR2 SQIVND (reference sequence). The CDR3 nucleotides are TGTGCCAGTAGTGGGACAGGCGATTCACCCCTCCACTTT. Amino acids: CASSGTGDSPLHF.

The rearrangement joins TRBV7-2 to TRBJ2-2, with 8 bases identical to TRBD1. The V gene end was trimmed by 6 bases and the J gene end by 6 bases; junction bases not matched to a gene: 9. The CDR3 is made up of 15 amino acids. From germline, CDR1 is SGHTA and CDR2 FQGNSA. CDR3 residues: CASSQTGASAGELFF. As DNA, the CDR3 is TGTGCCAGCAGTCAGACAGGGGCATCCGCCGGGGAGCTGTTTTTT.

This clone came up once. CDR3 loop: CASSPPDRNTGELFF. CDR3 DNA: TGTGCCAGCAGCCCCCCCGACAGGAACACCGGGGAGCTGTTTTTT. This rearrangement joins TRBV28 to TRBJ2-2; TRBD1 might be the D (5 bases). V lost 6 bases and J lost 1, with 12 bases in between. Per the germline V gene, CDR1 is MDHEN and CDR2 is SYDVKM. The CDR3 is made up of 15 amino acids.

The V call is TRBV5-4, the J call TRBJ2-1; the match to TRBD2 covers 14 bases. Germline lookup yields CDR1 SGHNT and CDR2 YYREEE (reference sequence). The CDR3 loop spans 17 amino acids. Trimming cost V 3 bases and J 0 bases; bases outside gene matches: 2. CDR3: CASSSGLAGDSYNEQFF. The CDR3 DNA follows: TGTGCCAGCAGCTCGGGACTAGCGGGGGACTCCTACAATGAGCAGTTCTTC.

This sequence joins TRBV6-2 or TRBV6-3 and TRBJ1-5; D unresolved. The CDR3 length is 16 residues. Trimming stripped 5 bases from V and 1 base from J, with 15 bases between. The germline V gene has CDR1 MNHEY and CDR2 SVGEGT. The CDR3: CASSRTGRRSNQPQHF. The CDR3 DNA follows: TGTGCCAGCAGTCGGACGGGAAGGAGGAGCAATCAGCCCCAGCATTTT.

In its sample, this clone was seen once. The CDR3 loop reads CASSPSVGGPHPTDTQYF. The CDR3 region has the DNA TGTGCCAGCAGCCCATCCGTCGGGGGGCCTCACCCCACAGATACGCAGTATTTT. The genes are TRBV9 and TRBJ2-3; perhaps TRBD2 as D (7 bases). Trimming took 4 bases from V and 2 from J, leaving 23 bases between them. This CDR3 contains 18 residues. The germline V gene encodes CDR1 SGDLS and CDR2 YYNGEE.

Remarks on this clone: This specimen includes other DNA sequences encoding the same CDR3. This chain links TRBV18 with TRBJ1-1, with a possible D match to TRBD1 (5 bases). V was cut by 3 bases and J by 1 base, with 6 bases left in between. The CDR3 spans 13 residues. Germline lookup yields CDR1 KGHSH and CDR2 LQKENI. CDR3 DNA: TGTGCCAGCTCACCCGGACAGAACACTGAAGCTTTCTTT. It specifies CASSPGQNTEAFF.